These 24 T cell receptor beta chains share one sample of origin, sequenced in a study of siplizumab effects on memory and regulatory T cells. The assay was immunoSEQ multiplex PCR, and TCRdb's table has in-frame clones only and misses some. The sample gives some 100,000 clones, about 95% of which show up once; roughly 0.6% is in the top ten. Material: Tregs sorted from blood. The receptors were gathered from a human donor in good health.

The chain has TRBV14 and TRBJ2-1, with 10 bases fitting TRBD2. The germline V gene encodes CDR1 SGHDN and CDR2 FVKESK. Trimming at V came to 6 bases and at J to 4 bases, leaving 6 bases not matched to a gene. The CDR3 is 15 residues long. The CDR3 loop reads CASSPWTSGYNEQFF. The CDR3 coding sequence is TGTGCCAGCAGTCCTTGGACTAGCGGATACAATGAGCAGTTCTTC.

The chain recombines TRBV11-3 with TRBJ2-7; the D gene is possibly TRBD2 (5 bases). The CDR3 extends over 13 amino acids. From germline, CDR1 is SGHNT and CDR2 YENEEA. The ends were cut back, 4 bases at V and 0 bases at J, with 7 bases in the middle. The DNA for the CDR3 is TGTGCCAGCAGCTCACGGGGCTCCTACGAGCAGTACTTC. Translation: CASSSRGSYEQYF.

J is TRBJ2-7 and V is TRBV5-1, with a possible D match to TRBD2 (6 bases). The CDR3 totals 12 residues. Germline-derived CDR1 and CDR2 are SGHRS and YFSETQ. V lost 7 bases, J lost 3 bases, and 11 bases lay in between. The CDR3 loop reads CASGGTIYEQYF. The CDR3 region has the DNA TGCGCCAGCGGGGGGACCATCTACGAGCAGTACTTC.

The sample holds one count of this clone. The gene calls are TRBV6-5 and TRBJ2-3, with D unresolved. This CDR3 contains 12 residues. Trimming removed 6 bases from V and 8 bases from J, with 12 bases in between. Germline V gene lookup returns CDR1 MNHEY and CDR2 SVGAGI. CDR3 bases: TGTGCCAGCAGCCGAGACCCATCTACGCAGTATTTT. Amino acids: CASSRDPSTQYF.

The chain joins TRBV6-1 to TRBJ2-1; 13 positions agree with TRBD2. The CDR3 loop spans 16 amino acids. CDR1 and CDR2 from the germline V gene are MNHNS and SASEGT. Trimming cost V 2 bases and J 6 bases; bases outside gene matches: 4. This CDR3 is CASSERRTSGSNEQFF. DNA of the CDR3: TGTGCCAGCAGTGAAAGAAGGACTAGCGGGAGCAATGAGCAGTTCTTC.

The chain is built from TRBV4-1 and TRBJ2-3; unclear D gene. Deletions cut 0 bases from V and 2 bases from J, with 12 bases between. CDR1 and CDR2 from the germline V gene are MGHRA and YSYEKL. The CDR3 sequence is 16 residues long. The CDR3 DNA is TGCGCCAGCAGCCAAGATACGGCCCTCATCACAGATACGCAGTATTTT. Its translation: CASSQDTALITDTQYF.

This clone was counted only a few times. The rearrangement uses TRBV4-1 and TRBJ1-5, with D perhaps matching TRBD1 (6 bases). The CDR3 has 18 amino acids. CDR1 is MGHRA and CDR2 is YSYEKL in the germline V gene. V lost 4 bases and J 1 base, leaving 20 bases between the germline ends. In DNA, the CDR3 is TGCGCCAGCAGCCCATACCCACAGGGCCGGGTCAGCAATCAGCCCCAGCATTTT. This encodes CASSPYPQGRVSNQPQHF.

This chain joins TRBV25-1 and TRBJ2-1, with TRBD1 matching 7 bases. V shed 3 bases and J 12 bases; nucleotides not matched to a gene: 5. There are 12 residues in the CDR3. Germline-derived CDR1 and CDR2 are MGHDK and SYGVNS. CDR3 nucleotide sequence: TGTGCCAGCAGTGACCACAGGGGAAGGCAGTTCTTC. This encodes CASSDHRGRQFF.

The chain is built from TRBV11-2 and TRBJ2-7, with 10 bases fitting TRBD2. Germline CDR1 reads SGHAT; CDR2 reads FQNNGV. The CDR3 has 15 amino acids. V lost 3 bases and J lost 4; bases outside the gene matches: 6. This CDR3 reads CASSLIASGSYEQYF. In DNA form, the CDR3 reads TGTGCCAGCAGCTTGATCGCTAGCGGGAGTTACGAGCAGTACTTC. The full variable domain, its missing parts supplied by reference TRBV11-2 and TRBJ2-7, is EAGVAQSPRYKIIEKRQSVAFWCNPISGHATLYWYQQILGQGPKLLIQFQNNGVVDDSQLPKDRFSAERLKGVDSTLKIQPAKLEDSAVYLCASSLIASGSYEQYFGPGTRLTVT.

This CDR3 reads CASSLKAGPNTGELFF. The CDR3 region has the DNA TGTGCCAGCAGCTTAAAAGCAGGCCCGAACACCGGGGAGCTGTTTTTT. This chain joins TRBV7-9 and TRBJ2-2, with D unclear. Deletions cut 2 bases from V and 0 bases from J, with 10 bases between. The V gene's germline CDR1 is SEHNR and CDR2 FQNEAQ (reference sequence). This CDR3 spans 16 amino acids.

The J gene is TRBJ1-3, the V gene TRBV11-2; D perhaps matches TRBD1 (5 bases). The CDR3 runs 17 residues. Germline CDR1 reads SGHAT; CDR2 reads FQNNGV. Trimming cost V 6 bases and J 0 bases, with 18 bases left between them. The CDR3 here is CASRANGTEPSGNTIYF. The CDR3 coding sequence is TGTGCCAGCAGGGCTAACGGGACCGAACCCTCTGGAAACACCATATATTTT.

The rearrangement uses TRBV7-3 and TRBJ2-5; D uncertain. Per germline, CDR1 SGHTA and CDR2 FQGTGA. The CDR3 runs 15 residues. The ends were cut back, 3 bases at V and 5 bases at J, with 16 bases in the middle. The CDR3 DNA is TGTGCCAGCAGCTTTAGTCCCGCGGTAGGGGAGACCCAGTACTTC. This translates into CASSFSPAVGETQYF.

V gene TRBV5-4 combines with J gene TRBJ2-1; D not resolved. Germline V gives CDR1 SGHNT, CDR2 YYREEE (reference sequence). The CDR3 runs to 13 residues. V lost 2 bases to trimming and J lost 4 bases, with 7 bases between them. The CDR3 reads CASSFIGYNEQFF. CDR3 coding DNA: TGTGCCAGCAGCTTCATAGGATACAATGAGCAGTTCTTC.

V gene TRBV7-9 combines with J gene TRBJ2-2; no definite D call. Germline assignment: CDR1 SEHNR and CDR2 FQNEAQ (reference sequence). The V end lost 2 bases, the J end lost 7 bases, and 17 bases lay between the germline ends. CDR3 length equals 16 residues. Written as DNA, the CDR3 is TGTGCCAGCAGCTTATACGGTGGGAATTATGACGGGGAGCTGTTTTTT. It specifies CASSLYGGNYDGELFF.

The V and J genes are TRBV5-6 and TRBJ1-1; 7 positions match TRBD1. Germline V gives CDR1 SGHDT, CDR2 YYEEEE. Unmatched junction bases numbered 7, after V lost 6 bases and J lost 5 bases. This CDR3 is built from 13 residues. The CDR3 DNA reads as TGTGCCAGCAACTTAGGGGGCAGGACTGAAGCTTTCTTT. Amino acids: CASNLGGRTEAFF.

V is TRBV5-4 and J is TRBJ2-5; the match to TRBD2 covers 10 bases. TRBJ2-7 matches the DNA end more closely, so the J call is doubtful. CDR1 is SGHNT and CDR2 is YYREEE in the germline V gene (reference sequence). The CDR3 totals 17 residues. This CDR3 reads CASSLWLAGEGSYEQYF. CDR3 bases: TGTGCCAGCAGCTTGTGGCTAGCGGGAGAGGGCTCCTACGAGCAGTACTTC.

This clone turned up a few times. The V call is TRBV2, the J call TRBJ1-3; D uncertain. CDR1 is SNHLY, CDR2 FYNNEI, per germline. The CDR3 consists of 13 residues. The V end lost 5 bases, the J end lost 1 base, and 6 bases lay between the germline ends. Here the CDR3 DNA reads TGTGCCAGCAGTCGAGAATCTGGAAACACCATATATTTT. It specifies CASSRESGNTIYF.

CDR3 sequence (DNA): TGTGCCAGCAGCTTCCGGGACCACTACGAGCAGTACTTC. It specifies CASSFRDHYEQYF. J is TRBJ2-7 and V is TRBV5-6, with D tentatively TRBD1 or TRBD2 (5 bases each). The V gene's germline CDR1 is SGHDT and CDR2 YYEEEE. The CDR3 contains 13 residues. The germline V and J ends were trimmed by 2 bases and 3 bases, with 9 bases remaining between them. The full variable domain, completed using reference TRBV5-6 and TRBJ2-7, is DAGVTQSPTHLIKTRGQQVTLRCSPKSGHDTVSWYQQALGQGPQFIFQYYEEEERQRGNFPDRFSGHQFPNYSSELNVNALLLGDSALYLCASSFRDHYEQYFGPGTRLTVT.

The CDR3: CASSPSSGRSEQYF. The CDR3 DNA is TGTGCCAGCTCACCTAGCTCTGGCCGATCCGAGCAGTACTTC. This chain connects TRBV18 to TRBJ2-7; D remains unclear. This CDR3 spans 14 amino acids. V was clipped by 3 bases and J by 6 bases, with 15 bases between them. CDR1 and CDR2 from the germline V gene are KGHSH and LQKENI.

The chain has TRBV11-2 and TRBJ2-3; 7 bases are a match to TRBD2. V was clipped by 0 bases and J by 1 base; unmatched bases: 4. The CDR3 length is 16 residues. Germline values: CDR1 SGHAT, CDR2 FQNNGV. CDR3 loop: CASSLDGLAGTDTQYF. In DNA form, the CDR3 reads TGTGCCAGCAGCTTAGACGGTCTAGCGGGCACAGATACGCAGTATTTT.

The chain combines TRBV18 with TRBJ1-1; TRBD1 agrees at 7 bases. Germline V gene data show CDR1 as KGHSH and CDR2 as LQKENI. Trimming at V came to 4 bases and at J to 4 bases, leaving 9 bases not matched to a gene. The CDR3 length is 15 residues. CDR3 sequence reads: CASSLLQGHPTEAFF. The CDR3 bases are TGTGCCAGCTCACTCCTACAGGGGCACCCCACTGAAGCTTTCTTT.

This chain links TRBV7-8 with TRBJ2-1, with TRBD2 matching over 7 bases. Per the germline V gene, CDR1 is SGHVS and CDR2 is FQNEAQ. V was clipped by 2 bases and J by 9 bases; unmatched bases: 16. The CDR3 loop spans 17 amino acids. CDR3 loop: CASSLLRSTNGGSEQFF. CDR3 nucleotide sequence: TGTGCCAGCAGCTTATTAAGGTCCACCAACGGGGGGAGTGAGCAGTTCTTC.

The V gene is TRBV7-9, the J gene TRBJ1-4; D is unresolved. Germline lookup yields CDR1 SEHNR and CDR2 FQNEAQ (reference sequence). This CDR3 region has 15 residues. The germline V and J ends were trimmed by 1 base and 8 bases, with 14 bases remaining between them. This chain's CDR3 is CASSLDVNLGEKLFF. The CDR3 DNA reads as TGTGCCAGCAGCTTAGACGTAAACCTCGGGGAAAAACTGTTTTTT.

The genes are TRBV7-9 and TRBJ2-5; the D call may be TRBD1 or TRBD2 (6 bases each). Judging by the DNA end, TRBJ2-7 fits better; the J call may be wrong. Germline CDR1 SEHNR, CDR2 FQNEAQ (reference sequence). The CDR3 spans 16 residues. The CDR3 region has the DNA TGTGCCAGCAGCACCCGGACAGTAGTCGGGGGCTACGAGCAGTACTTC. Amino acid sequence: CASSTRTVVGGYEQYF.